The rows below give T cell receptor beta chains drawn from one sample of a study of cytomegalovirus exposure and HLA in healthy donors. The assay was immunoSEQ multiplex PCR, and TCRdb's table has in-frame clones only and misses some. The data contain approximately 80,000 clones, 72% of them seen just once; the ten biggest clones take up approximately 10%. Material: PBMCs. The receptors were sampled from a woman in her thirties or forties in good health and CMV-seropositive. Both conserved end residues are part of each CDR3. D genes are given only for firm matches. Clone sizes are given selectively: once, few, many, or a class where the clone is expanded.

j_gene,v_gene,abundance,d_gene,CDR3aa,CDR3nt
TRBJ1-2,TRBV12-5,.,TRBD1,CASGLSGGYWGYTF,TGTGCTAGTGGTTTGTCAGGGGGTTATTGGGGCTACACCTTC
TRBJ2-7,TRBV27,.,TRBD2,CASRAGGHYEQYF,TGTGCCAGCCGAGCGGGAGGACACTACGAGCAGTACTTC
TRBJ2-2,TRBV5-6,once,TRBD1,CASRGQGGTGELFF,TGTGCCAGCAGAGGACAGGGAGGCACCGGGGAGCTGTTTTTT
TRBJ2-7,TRBV5-1,.,.,CASSLQGIEQYF,TGCGCCAGCAGCTTACAGGGTATCGAGCAGTACTTC
TRBJ2-1,TRBV2,few,TRBD1,CASRNSGGSPFF,TGTGCCAGCAGAAACTCAGGGGGATCCCCGTTCTTC
TRBJ1-2,TRBV5-1,.,.,CASSLELGRDGYTF,TGCGCCAGCAGCTTGGAATTGGGGAGGGATGGCTACACCTTC
TRBJ2-1,TRBV2,.,.,CASSRSSGLLGNEQFF,TGTGCCAGCAGTCGCTCGTCGGGACTTTTGGGCAATGAGCAGTTCTTC
TRBJ2-7,TRBV7-9,.,.,CASSQMGGASYEQYF,TGTGCCAGCAGTCAAATGGGGGGAGCTTCCTACGAGCAGTACTTC
TRBJ2-1,TRBV2,.,TRBD2,CASSAGLAGINEQFF,TGTGCCAGCAGTGCGGGACTAGCGGGAATCAATGAGCAGTTCTTC
TRBJ2-1,TRBV5-1,.,.,CASSLNAGTDEQFF,TGCGCCAGCAGCTTGAATGCGGGGACCGATGAGCAGTTCTTC
TRBJ1-1,TRBV27,few,.,CASSLRRAGNTEAFF,TGTGCCAGCAGTTTAAGGAGGGCCGGGAACACTGAAGCTTTCTTT
TRBJ1-3,TRBV6-1,.,.,CASSEGSGPGNTIYF,TGTGCCAGCAGTGAAGGGTCGGGTCCTGGAAACACCATATATTTT
TRBJ2-1,TRBV29-1,.,TRBD2,CSGGREGINEQFF,TGCAGCGGGGGGCGGGAGGGTATCAATGAGCAGTTCTTC
TRBJ1-1,TRBV19,.,.,CASSILITGSLNTEAFF,TGTGCCAGTAGTATACTTATTACCGGGAGTTTGAACACTGAAGCTTTCTTT
TRBJ2-2,TRBV19,.,TRBD1,CASRDRGSSGGELFF,TGTGCCAGTAGGGACAGGGGGAGCTCTGGCGGGGAGCTGTTTTTT
TRBJ2-7,TRBV4-1,few,.,CASSQDLFLGYEQYF,TGCGCCAGCAGCCAGGATCTCTTTCTAGGCTACGAGCAGTACTTC
TRBJ2-5,TRBV30,.,.,CAWSVLETQYF,TGTGCCTGGAGTGTACTAGAGACCCAGTACTTC
TRBJ2-3,TRBV6-1,few,.,CASSDTYRDGTDTQYF,TGTGCCAGCAGTGACACATACAGGGACGGAACAGATACGCAGTATTTT
TRBJ2-7,TRBV5-1,.,.,CASSFDRGAEQYF,TGCGCCAGCAGCTTCGACCGGGGGGCCGAGCAGTACTTC
TRBJ2-3,TRBV14,.,TRBD1,CASSQPPGTVTDTQYF,TGTGCCAGCAGCCAACCTCCCGGGACAGTAACAGATACGCAGTATTTT
TRBJ2-5,TRBV5-8,.,TRBD1,CASSLLQGAEETQYF,TGTGCCAGCAGCTTGTTACAGGGGGCGGAAGAGACCCAGTACTTC
TRBJ1-5,TRBV7-9,few,.,CASSLGSGTGFRNQPQHF,TGTGCCAGCAGCTTAGGATCGGGAACGGGATTTCGCAATCAGCCCCAGCATTTT
TRBJ2-2,TRBV5-6,.,TRBD1,CASSFPRGTGIGELFF,TGTGCCAGCAGCTTTCCCCGCGGGACAGGGATCGGGGAGCTGTTTTTT
TRBJ1-3,TRBV4-1,.,.,CASSQEGVPGNTIYF,TGCGCCAGCAGCCAGGAAGGGGTCCCTGGAAACACCATATATTTT
TRBJ2-5,TRBV10-3,few,.,CAISDGVGGGETQYF,TGTGCCATCAGTGATGGGGTAGGAGGTGGAGAGACCCAGTACTTC
TRBJ1-2,TRBV15,once,.,CATSRGWGYTARLYGYTF,TGTGCCACCAGCAGAGGCTGGGGCTATACAGCGAGACTCTATGGCTACACCTTC
TRBJ1-6,TRBV4-2,.,.,CASSRRTDFRYNSPLHF,TGTGCCAGCAGCCGACGGACAGATTTTCGATATAATTCACCCCTCCACTTT
TRBJ1-6,TRBV4-2,few,TRBD1,CASSLIPGQGVYNSPLHF,TGTGCCAGCAGCCTAATTCCGGGACAGGGAGTCTATAATTCACCCCTCCACTTT
TRBJ1-4,TRBV2,.,.,CASRGAEEKLFF,TGTGCCAGCCGGGGGGCAGAGGAAAAACTGTTTTTT
TRBJ1-1,TRBV27,.,TRBD1,CASSPGTGNTEAFF,TGTGCCAGCAGCCCCGGGACAGGTAACACTGAAGCTTTCTTT
TRBJ1-2,TRBV28,.,TRBD1,CASSTTGQVVGYTF,TGTGCCAGCAGTACTACGGGACAGGTCGTTGGCTACACCTTC
TRBJ2-5,TRBV10-3,few,.,CAISVDSQETQYF,TGTGCCATCAGTGTGGACAGCCAAGAGACCCAGTACTTC
TRBJ2-3,TRBV29-1,.,TRBD2,CSVEGLAGVSTDTQYF,TGCAGCGTTGAAGGACTAGCGGGGGTGAGCACAGATACGCAGTATTTT
TRBJ2-3,TRBV2,once,TRBD1,CASSDLPTGGNKYF,TGTGCCAGCAGCGATCTTCCGACAGGGGGCAATAAGTATTTT
TRBJ1-1,TRBV29-1,few,TRBD1,CSVPRGTGNTEAFF,TGCAGCGTTCCCAGGGGGACAGGGAACACTGAAGCTTTCTTT
TRBJ2-7,TRBV10-3,.,.,CAISDLRGSGYEQYF,TGTGCCATCAGTGACCTTCGTGGGTCAGGCTACGAGCAGTACTTC
TRBJ2-3,TRBV7-2,.,TRBD2,CASSLALGGGSDTQYF,TGTGCCAGCAGCTTAGCTCTGGGGGGGGGATCAGATACGCAGTATTTT
TRBJ1-5,TRBV28,.,.,CASRGGAGNQPQHF,TGTGCCAGCAGGGGGGGGGCGGGCAATCAGCCCCAGCATTTT
TRBJ1-4,TRBV7-9,.,.,CASSLQSGNEKLFF,TGTGCCAGCAGCTTACAAAGCGGAAATGAAAAACTGTTTTTT
TRBJ2-1,TRBV30,.,TRBD1,CAWKTGTDSYNEQFF,TGTGCCTGGAAAACTGGGACAGACTCCTACAATGAGCAGTTCTTC
TRBJ1-5,TRBV30,.,TRBD1,CAWSETGGSNQPQHF,TGTGCCTGGAGTGAAACAGGGGGTAGCAATCAGCCCCAGCATTTT
TRBJ2-1,TRBV30,.,TRBD1,CAWSGQVNEQFF,TGTGCCTGGTCGGGACAGGTCAATGAGCAGTTCTTC
TRBJ2-7,TRBV7-2,.,.,CASSLGYRDLYEQYF,TGTGCCAGCAGCCTAGGGTACAGGGACCTCTACGAGCAGTACTTC
TRBJ1-4,TRBV30,once,TRBD1,CACGKLAGQGLFF,TGTGCCTGTGGCAAACTGGCGGGACAGGGTTTGTTTTTT
TRBJ2-7,TRBV2,.,.,CASSDTVFAYEQYF,TGTGCCAGCAGTGATACAGTATTTGCCTACGAGCAGTACTTC
TRBJ1-6,TRBV5-1,.,TRBD1,CASTPGTAVNSPLHF,TGCGCCAGCACCCCAGGGACAGCGGTAAATTCACCCCTCCACTTT
TRBJ1-2,TRBV7-2,few,TRBD1,CASSLKARDRNRGYTF,TGTGCCAGCAGCTTAAAGGCTCGGGACAGAAATCGTGGCTACACCTTC
TRBJ2-4,TRBV6-6,once,.,CASKGGTGLTGIQYF,TGTGCCAGCAAAGGGGGAACAGGGCTAACGGGCATTCAGTACTTC
TRBJ1-1,TRBV4-1,few,.,CASSKDRARMNTEAFF,TGCGCCAGCAGCAAGGACAGAGCCCGCATGAACACTGAAGCTTTCTTT
TRBJ1-5,TRBV27,.,.,CASSLSGVGGNQPQHF,TGTGCCAGCAGTTTATCAGGGGTAGGGGGCAATCAGCCCCAGCATTTT
TRBJ2-7,TRBV5-4,.,TRBD2,CASSQVVGSGRSYEQYF,TGTGCCAGCAGCCAAGTAGTAGGGAGCGGGAGGTCCTACGAGCAGTACTTC
TRBJ2-1,TRBV14,.,TRBD1,CASSQDRDSIYNEQFF,TGTGCCAGCAGCCAAGACCGGGACAGCATATACAATGAGCAGTTCTTC
TRBJ1-1,TRBV9,.,TRBD1,CASSDGQGIGTEAFF,TGTGCCAGCAGCGACGGACAGGGGATTGGGACTGAAGCTTTCTTT
TRBJ2-6,TRBV25-1,.,TRBD1,CASSEQGAGANVLTF,TGTGCCAGCAGTGAGCAGGGGGCTGGGGCCAACGTCCTGACTTTC